This T cell receptor (beta chain) was captured by sequencing in a study of T cells expressing NK-cell markers (dated by TCRdb to 2020 to 2021). Turning to the overall study: TCR beta-chain repertoires were profiled in sorted CD3+CD56+NKG2C+, CD3+CD56+NKG2C- and CD3+CD56-NKG2C+ T-cell subsets from eight donors. Among the eight sequenced donors, only one was HCMV-seronegative, while the other seven were HCMV-seropositive. The study sequenced eight donors, all healthy volunteers chosen at random: three men and five women. The libraries were sequenced on Illumina HiSeq 2000/2500, MiSeq or NextSeq, producing 2 x 150 bp reads.

The paper as a whole reports these results and caveats: Those dominant clonotypes were again the most abundant among CD3+CD56-NKG2C+ cells in several donors, at about 25-65%. Whether the expanded NKG2C-expressing T cell clones were specific for HCMV antigens was left unclear. In over 5 donors, the dominant CD3+CD56+NKG2C+ clonotypes were among the top 10 CD8+ clonotypes and accounted for 1.0-7.0% of CD8+ T cells.

Sequencing instrument: Illumina HiSeq 2000. TCR beta cDNA libraries were made by 5'RACE template switching that added a universal primer site and unique molecular identifiers. cDNA synthesis was primed from the TCR beta constant segment, followed by two successive PCR amplification steps. The authors' pipeline ran thus. MIGEC handled demultiplexing of the reads and grouping by UMI, while MiTCR was used to assemble and quantify clonotypes. To remove erroneous sequences, TCR cDNA sequences were retained only when supported by two or more reads. Downstream repertoire analysis used the tcR package, and clonotypes were matched across fractions by CDR3 nucleotide sequence plus V segment. VDJmatch was used to annotate antigen specificity against VDJdb, with one amino acid substitution in CDR3 permitted. Each entry corresponds to one CDR3 protein sequence from reads that TCRdb reprocessed, and DNA is not given. The V and J calls follow TCRdb's processing rather than the paper's. The sample's own table lists approximately 550,000 distinct CDR3 sequences. Jointly, the top ten make up approximately 3.6% of the sample.

The germline V gene (reference sequence) gives CDR1 as LNHNV and CDR2 as YYDKDF. The CDR3 goes from the cysteine to the phenylalanine over 19 residues. No DNA has been recorded. HCMV-specific IgG was detected in serum with a commercial ELISA kit to determine HCMV serostatus. Peripheral blood mononuclear cells were isolated from blood by Ficoll density gradient centrifugation. Concerning this clonotype: It has no known antigen specificity.

What was sequenced was blood T cells: a sorted CD56 or NKG2C T cell subset, CD4+ or CD8+ T cells, or bulk PBMC T cells (not recorded which). This sequence uses TRBV15 and TRBJ2-3; TCRdb's D call, TRBD1, is unchecked because there is no DNA. This clonotype was obtained from a man between 18 and 29 years old in good health. Donor details come from another sample of the same person, matched by shared clones. The CDR3 loop reads CATSRDKPPRERLTDTQYF.